This T cell receptor beta chain was captured in a study of human T cells and chemical hapten exposure. The CDR3 extends over 15 amino acids. J gave up 6 bases and V 4 bases, and 8 bases lay outside the gene matches. Germline-derived CDR1 and CDR2 are SGHRS and YFSETQ. Time point noted: patch test 1, 2 weeks after DPC sensitization. Documented treatment: therapeutic diphenylcyclopropenone sensitization with weekly scalp DPC. Blood was collected ahead of every patch test applied. The authors' total RNA extraction used unfractionated whole blood. It was the library that attached unique molecular identifiers to individual cDNA molecules. TCRdb re-analysed the RACE reads in MiXCR, keeping a single row per CDR3 protein. The repertoire consists of roughly 120,000 distinct CDR3 sequences, with 12% occurring once and the leading ten covering roughly 1.5%. This clonotype was detected many times.

Sequencing used whole blood, obtained in connection with sensitization to the hapten diphenylcyclopropenone (DPC). The chain links TRBV5-1 to TRBJ1-1, with TRBD1 matching 11 bases. The receptor was isolated from a woman between 50 and 59 years old with alopecia areata. Some clones in this sample may be carry-over from other donors' samples. The CDR3 is CASSEPGQGAAEAFF. The CDR3 region has the DNA TGCGCCAGCAGCGAACCAGGACAGGGGGCCGCTGAAGCTTTCTTT.